Listed below are T cell receptor beta chains from one sample, sequenced in a study of blood T cell repertoires in COVID-19. Profiling relied on immunoSEQ multiplex PCR, and the TCRdb table lists in-frame clones only, not all of them. The repertoire includes some 270,000 clones, 65% to 90% of them detected once, and 9.1% sits in the top ten. Sequenced material: PBMCs or T cells enriched from blood (not recorded which). The receptors come from a woman between 50 and 59 years old with acute COVID-19. The CDR3 runs from the conserved cysteine through the conserved F or W. A D gene is named only where the DNA matches it firmly. Size is omitted from some rows. Given values are once, few, many or a class for expanded clones.

D gene | J gene | clone size | V gene | CDR3 protein | CDR3 DNA
TRBD1 | TRBJ1-6 | few | TRBV6-1 | CASSEEGQGGNSPLHF | TGTGCCAGCAGTGAAGAGGGACAGGGTGGGAATTCACCCCTCCACTTT
TRBD1 | TRBJ1-1 | . | TRBV10-3 | CAISSGQGVAFF | TGTGCCATCAGTTCTGGACAGGGGGTGGCTTTCTTT
. | TRBJ1-2 | . | TRBV30 | CAFMTESSYVSGYTF | TGTGCCTTCATGACAGAATCCTCCTATGTATCGGGCTACACCTTC
TRBD1 | TRBJ1-1 | . | TRBV29-1 | CSASQGRFAEAFF | TGCAGCGCCTCACAGGGGCGGTTCGCTGAAGCTTTCTTT
. | TRBJ1-1 | few | TRBV19 | CASSIQTKNTEAFF | TGTGCCAGTAGTATACAGACTAAGAACACTGAAGCTTTCTTT
TRBD1 | TRBJ1-3 | once | TRBV19 | CASSTLGQNSGNTIYF | TGTGCCAGTAGTACTTTGGGACAGAACTCTGGAAACACCATATATTTT
. | TRBJ1-1 | . | TRBV7-2 | CASSSQQGRGTEAFF | TGTGCCAGCAGCTCTCAACAGGGTAGAGGCACTGAAGCTTTCTTT
. | TRBJ1-1 | . | TRBV2 | CASSEKGRDTEAFF | TGTGCCAGCAGTGAAAAAGGGAGGGACACTGAAGCTTTCTTT
. | TRBJ1-4 | . | TRBV6-5 | CASSRQPNEKLFF | TGTGCCAGCAGTCGACAGCCCAATGAAAAACTGTTTTTT
. | TRBJ1-5 | . | TRBV7-2 | CASSLEQGRQPQHF | TGTGCCAGCAGCTTAGAGCAGGGGCGACAGCCCCAGCATTTT
TRBD1 | TRBJ2-7 | . | TRBV5-1 | CASSPGDRVLYEQYF | TGCGCCAGCAGCCCCGGGGACAGGGTACTCTACGAGCAGTACTTC
TRBD1 | TRBJ1-2 | . | TRBV7-2 | CASSRDRGSGYTF | TGTGCCAGCAGCCGGGACAGGGGCAGCGGCTACACCTTC
. | TRBJ1-3 | . | TRBV13 | CASSETQGSGNTIYF | TGTGCCAGCAGCGAAACCCAGGGTTCTGGAAACACCATATATTTT
TRBD2 | TRBJ2-1 | once | TRBV6-1 | CASSEGTSISNEQFF | TGTGCCAGCAGTGAAGGGACTAGTATAAGCAATGAGCAGTTCTTC
. | TRBJ2-7 | . | TRBV3-1/TRBV3-2 | CASSQGGAYEQYF | TGTGCCAGCAGCCAAGGAGGCGCCTACGAGCAGTACTTC
. | TRBJ1-1 | . | TRBV7-9 | CASSLREAFF | TGTGCCAGCAGCTTGAGGGAAGCTTTCTTT
TRBD1 | TRBJ1-4 | . | TRBV4-3 | CASSQEPDRGHEKLFF | TGCGCCAGCAGCCAAGAGCCGGACAGGGGACACGAAAAACTGTTTTTT
. | TRBJ1-5 | once | TRBV10-3 | CAISESRGNNQPQHF | TGTGCCATCAGTGAGTCCAGGGGTAACAATCAGCCCCAGCATTTT
. | TRBJ2-7 | . | TRBV3-1/TRBV3-2 | CASSQWVEGYEQYF | TGTGCCAGCAGCCAATGGGTCGAGGGCTACGAGCAGTACTTC
. | TRBJ2-3 | . | TRBV9 | CASSATGPRGTDTQYF | TGTGCCAGCAGCGCCACAGGGCCGCGAGGGACAGATACGCAGTATTTT
. | TRBJ1-5 | . | TRBV7-2 | CASSLGLLGQPQHF | TGTGCCAGCAGCTTAGGCCTGCTAGGTCAGCCCCAGCATTTT
TRBD1 | TRBJ2-4 | . | TRBV5-4 | CASSHRDRGINIQYF | TGTGCCAGCAGTCACCGGGACAGGGGCATTAACATTCAGTACTTC
. | TRBJ1-6 | . | TRBV5-6 | CASSSLNSSPLHF | TGTGCCAGCAGCTCCCTAAATTCTTCACCCCTCCACTTT
. | TRBJ1-2 | . | TRBV20-1 | CSASQTGRNYGYTF | TGCAGTGCTAGTCAGACAGGAAGAAACTATGGCTACACCTTC
TRBD1 | TRBJ1-2 | . | TRBV5-1 | CASSAGQGENYGYTF | TGCGCCAGCAGCGCGGGACAGGGGGAAAACTATGGCTACACCTTC
. | TRBJ1-2 | . | TRBV7-9 | CASTEPGGLAGYTF | TGTGCCAGCACCGAACCGGGGGGACTAGCTGGCTACACCTTC
TRBD1 | TRBJ1-4 | . | TRBV6-5 | CASSRRQGGNEKLFF | TGTGCCAGCAGTAGACGACAGGGTGGTAATGAAAAACTGTTTTTT
. | TRBJ1-4 | few | TRBV4-1 | CASSQDSQKRATNEKLFF | TGCGCCAGCAGCCAAGATTCCCAAAAGCGGGCGACTAATGAAAAACTGTTTTTT
. | TRBJ2-6 | . | TRBV7-9 | CASPPGAGANVLTF | TGTGCCAGCCCCCCAGGGGCTGGGGCCAACGTCCTGACTTTC
. | TRBJ1-6 | . | TRBV12-3/TRBV12-4 | CASRRQNSPLHF | TGTGCCAGCAGAAGACAGAATTCACCCCTCCACTTT
. | TRBJ2-5 | . | TRBV19 | CASTRVGGLQETQYF | TGTGCCAGTACTCGGGTGGGGGGGCTCCAAGAGACCCAGTACTTC
TRBD2 | TRBJ2-5 | . | TRBV5-1 | CASSPSGGQETQYF | TGCGCCAGCAGCCCCTCCGGGGGGCAAGAGACCCAGTACTTC
. | TRBJ1-2 | . | TRBV6-6 | CASSATPTGLYGYTF | TGTGCCAGCAGTGCCACACCTACTGGGCTCTATGGCTACACCTTC
. | TRBJ1-1 | . | TRBV5-1 | CASSWDTGGTEAFF | TGCGCCAGCAGCTGGGATACGGGGGGCACTGAAGCTTTCTTT
TRBD1 | TRBJ1-5 | few | TRBV19 | CASGQGMRQPQHF | TGTGCCAGTGGACAGGGAATGAGGCAGCCCCAGCATTTT
TRBD1 | TRBJ1-4 | . | TRBV2 | CASSPSGQGHEKLFF | TGTGCCAGCAGCCCATCGGGACAGGGACATGAAAAACTGTTTTTT
. | TRBJ1-2 | . | TRBV5-1 | CASSDGQPVVDGYTF | TGCGCCAGCAGCGACGGACAGCCGGTTGTGGACGGCTACACCTTC
TRBD2 | TRBJ2-2 | . | TRBV7-9 | CASRFGRGGELFF | TGTGCCAGCAGGTTCGGGAGGGGCGGGGAGCTGTTTTTT
TRBD1 | TRBJ2-7 | . | TRBV19 | CASSVAGQGHYEQYF | TGTGCCAGTAGTGTAGCGGGACAGGGGCACTACGAGCAGTACTTC
. | TRBJ2-5 | . | TRBV19 | CASSISVGMEETQYF | TGTGCCAGTAGTATCTCAGTCGGGATGGAAGAGACCCAGTACTTC
. | TRBJ2-3 | . | TRBV7-2 | CASSSDYAARTDTQYF | TGTGCCAGCAGCTCAGACTACGCAGCCCGCACAGATACGCAGTATTTT
. | TRBJ1-6 | . | TRBV4-3 | CASSLSRGNSPLHF | TGCGCCAGCAGCCTCTCACGGGGGAATTCACCCCTCCACTTT
. | TRBJ1-2 | . | TRBV5-1 | CASNYGTLLGVGGYTF | TGCGCCAGCAATTACGGGACACTATTGGGGGTCGGGGGCTACACCTTC
. | TRBJ2-7 | . | TRBV19 | CASNKGPAYEQYF | TGTGCCAGTAATAAGGGGCCTGCTTACGAGCAGTACTTC